The rows below give T cell receptor beta chains drawn from one sample of a study of post-analysis software for immune sequencing data. TCRdb passed the PCR reads through MiXCR, listing each CDR3 protein once. This sample has over 700,000 distinct CDR3 sequences, with roughly 27% found just once. What was sequenced was blood. These receptors were obtained from a girl between 5 and 17 years old with multiple sclerosis. Both conserved end residues are part of each CDR3. Fields, in order: V gene, J gene, CDR3 protein.

V: TRBV12-3/TRBV12-4
J: TRBJ2-2
CDR3: CASSRDRPNTGELFF

V: TRBV12-3/TRBV12-4
J: TRBJ2-3
CDR3: CASSSWTTTDAQYF

V: TRBV29-1
J: TRBJ2-3
CDR3: CSAASGGTDTQYF

V: TRBV20-1
J: TRBJ2-1
CDR3: CSANSPEEDDNEQFF

V: TRBV7-2
J: TRBJ2-3
CDR3: CASSRDFQASSTDTQYF

V: TRBV20-1
J: TRBJ1-6
CDR3: CSARSRGSYNSPLHF

V: TRBV15
J: TRBJ1-4
CDR3: CATSRDWGELFF

V: TRBV20-1
J: TRBJ1-2
CDR3: CSARGSGGYTF

V: TRBV5-1
J: TRBJ2-5
CDR3: CASSLRPRQGQETQYF

V: TRBV29-1
J: TRBJ2-2
CDR3: CSAGGASGNTGELFF

V: TRBV10-1
J: TRBJ2-1
CDR3: CASSESTSGGYNEQFF

V: TRBV6-1
J: TRBJ2-1
CDR3: CASSGGGAPSGRSSYNEQFF

V: TRBV3-1
J: TRBJ2-1
CDR3: CASSQAGQGRDEQFF

V: TRBV20-1
J: TRBJ2-1
CDR3: CSALTSGGTYNEQFF

V: TRBV29-1
J: TRBJ1-2
CDR3: CSVAGGNGYTF

V: TRBV7-6
J: TRBJ2-5
CDR3: CASSLAMLAGGSGETQYF

V: TRBV27
J: TRBJ2-7
CDR3: CASSLRGTALSYEQYF

V: TRBV21-1
J: TRBJ2-7
CDR3: CASSKGCKGCEQYF

V: TRBV12-3/TRBV12-4
J: TRBJ1-2
CDR3: CASTTGALNYGYTF

V: TRBV18
J: TRBJ1-1
CDR3: CASSPRMQGDQNTEAFF

V: TRBV29-1
J: TRBJ2-5
CDR3: CSVEGAGRSYQETQYF

V: TRBV6-5
J: TRBJ2-1
CDR3: CASSYDPSGSYNEQFF

V: TRBV20-1
J: TRBJ2-3
CDR3: CSARKPTQRDTDTQYF

V: TRBV28
J: TRBJ2-7
CDR3: CASSLDLRQGYEQYF

V: TRBV10-3
J: TRBJ2-6
CDR3: CAISEPRAGTGANVLTF

V: TRBV6-6
J: TRBJ1-6
CDR3: CASSGTRGGSPLHF

V: TRBV5-1
J: TRBJ2-3
CDR3: CASSTDRADTQYF

V: TRBV20-1
J: TRBJ2-1
CDR3: CSARDEGLARYNEQFF

V: TRBV5-1
J: TRBJ2-7
CDR3: CASNPRPSTYEQYF

V: TRBV5-7
J: TRBJ2-1
CDR3: CASSLYRGAEEQFF

V: TRBV20-1
J: TRBJ2-4
CDR3: CSAIRDKALGQYF

V: TRBV6-5
J: TRBJ1-1
CDR3: CASRDRGFTEAFF

V: TRBV28
J: TRBJ2-5
CDR3: CASSYSQGSETQYF

V: TRBV7-8
J: TRBJ2-3
CDR3: CASSYSGKSTDTQYF

V: TRBV12-3/TRBV12-4
J: TRBJ2-3
CDR3: CASALGGSTDTQYF

V: TRBV20-1
J: TRBJ2-5
CDR3: CSARAEGETQYF

V: TRBV20-1
J: TRBJ2-3
CDR3: CSARDWVGEDTQYF

V: TRBV4-3
J: TRBJ1-2
CDR3: CASSQDLAVPHGYTF